The 14 T cell receptor beta chains below were found in one sample sequenced in a study of T-cell reconstitution after alpha-beta-depleted transplantation in children (dated by TCRdb to the mid-2010s). In light of the paper, this sample's treatment or condition label describes: allogeneic hematopoietic cell transplantation with graft depleted of TCRalphabeta T cells and CD19 B cells. The library was made by PCR. TCRdb names Illumina HiSeq 2500 as the instrument used. Molecular barcoding was employed in the preparation of TCR libraries, with unique molecular identifiers being used to normalize TCRbeta repertoire quantification. TCRdb trimmed the raw reads at Q25, called clones with MiXCR and kept productive beta chains. Merged by CDR3 protein, the rows form single entries marked with the most common genes and DNA. This sample has 130,000 or so distinct CDR3 sequences in its table, and about 9.6% of those were observed once. The top ten clones comprise about 25% of the sample.

This material consisted of PBMCs, mostly from graft donor cells, taken 180 days after TCRalphabeta/CD19-depleted stem cell transplant. Every receptor here comes from a girl less than two years old who had a stem cell transplant for combined immunodeficiency, so the T cells may come from the graft donor.

This clonotype was seen only a few times. The rearrangement joins TRBV20-1 to TRBJ2-7; D is uncertain. Trimming pared 4 bases from V and 0 bases from J, leaving 16 bases between. The length of the CDR3 is 15 residues. Germline loops: CDR1 DFQATT, CDR2 SNEGSKA (reference sequence). CDR3 region: CSAKKGLGASYEQYF. The CDR3 region has the DNA TGCAGTGCTAAAAAGGGTCTAGGCGCCTCCTACGAGCAGTACTTC.

A few counts support this clonotype. The V gene is TRBV7-8, the J gene TRBJ1-1; D call uncertain. The germline V gene encodes CDR1 SGHVS and CDR2 FQNEAQ. The V and J ends lost 0 bases and 7 bases respectively, with 9 bases between them. CDR3 length equals 13 residues. The DNA of the CDR3 is TGTGCCAGCAGCTTAGCAGGGTGGGATGAAGCTTTCTTT. Translated: CASSLAGWDEAFF. The entire variable domain, with the rest obtained from reference TRBV7-8 and TRBJ1-1, is as follows: GAGVSQSPRYKVAKRGQDVALRCDPISGHVSLFWYQQALGQGPEFLTYFQNEAQLDKSGLPSDRFFAERPEGSVSTLKIQRTQQEDSAVYLCASSLAGWDEAFFGQGTRLTVV.

The chain is built from TRBV14 and TRBJ2-5, with D hard to call. V lost 6 bases and J lost 4, with 21 bases in between. The CDR3 extends over 16 amino acids. CDR1 SGHDN and CDR2 FVKESK come from the germline V gene. CDR3 nucleotides: TGTGCCAGCAGTCCCCATTTAGACCGTGCCAGAGAGACCCAGTACTTC. It yields the protein CASSPHLDRARETQYF. Drawing the rest from reference TRBV14 and TRBJ2-5, the complete variable domain is EAGVTQFPSHSVIEKGQTVTLRCDPISGHDNLYWYRRVMGKEIKFLLHFVKESKQDESGMPNNRFLAERTGGTYSTLKVQPAELEDSGVYFCASSPHLDRARETQYFGPGTRLLVL.

This clonotype was seen a handful of times. This chain connects TRBV20-1 to TRBJ2-4; a weak D match, TRBD1 (5 bases). The CDR3 extends over 13 amino acids. Germline V gene data show CDR1 as DFQATT and CDR2 as SNEGSKA (reference sequence). Trimming took off 5 bases at V and 0 bases at J, with 8 bases between the two ends. The CDR3 region is CSAGALAKNIQYF. The CDR3 DNA reads as TGCAGTGCTGGGGCCTTAGCCAAAAACATTCAGTACTTC.

This clonotype was detected a few times. V and J are TRBV19 and TRBJ2-7, with TRBD2 identical over 7 bases. Unmatched junction bases numbered 5, after V lost 2 bases and J lost 1 base. Per the germline V gene, CDR1 is LNHDA and CDR2 is SQIVND (reference sequence). CDR3 length equals 15 residues. CDR3 region: CASSITASGSYEQYF. The CDR3 nucleotides are TGTGCCAGTAGTATAACCGCTAGCGGATCCTACGAGCAGTACTTC.

The V gene is TRBV5-6, the J gene TRBJ2-3; the D gene is possibly TRBD2 (6 bases). This CDR3 comprises 14 residues. Looked up from germline, CDR1 is SGHDT and CDR2 is YYEEEE. With 3 bases removed from V and 1 base from J, the gap between germline ends came to 9 bases. The CDR3 here is CASSSLAGTDTQYF. Here the CDR3 DNA reads TGTGCCAGCAGCTCGTTAGCGGGCACAGATACGCAGTATTTT.

The sample holds a few counts of this clonotype. The chain employs TRBV7-2 and TRBJ2-1, with 7 bases fitting TRBD2. The germline CDR1 and CDR2 sequences are SGHTA and FQGNSA. The ends lost 0 bases at V and 6 bases at J; junction bases unmatched: 5. The CDR3 totals 15 residues. The chain's CDR3 is CASSLAGGPVNEQFF. The CDR3 region has the DNA TGTGCCAGCAGCTTAGCGGGAGGGCCGGTCAATGAGCAGTTCTTC.

There are a few counts of this clonotype. The V and J genes are TRBV11-1 and TRBJ2-2; 9 bases are shared with TRBD2. J was trimmed by 1 base and V by 0 bases; bases with no gene match: 6. Germline assignment: CDR1 SGHAT and CDR2 FQDESV (reference sequence). The CDR3 has 18 residues. CDR3 nucleotides: TGTGCCAGCAGCTTAGCTCGGGGACTAGCCCTGAACACCGGGGAGCTGTTTTTT. Protein product: CASSLARGLALNTGELFF. Full variable domain (remainder filled in from reference TRBV11-1 and TRBJ2-2): EAEVAQSPRYKITEKSQAVAFWCDPISGHATLYWYRQILGQGPELLVQFQDESVVDDSQLPKDRFSAERLKGVDSTLKIQPAELGDSAMYLCASSLARGLALNTGELFFGEGSRLTVL.

This clonotype was seen ten or more times. CDR3 sequence reads: CASSSGLYNEQFF. Written as DNA, the CDR3 is TGTGCCAGCAGTTCAGGTCTCTACAATGAGCAGTTCTTC. The chain carries TRBV12-3 or TRBV12-4 and TRBJ2-1, with unresolved D. This CDR3 comprises 13 residues. Trimming cost V 4 bases and J 3 bases, with 7 bases left between them.

For this clonotype: Its ends do not fully match the called genes, so a read error is possible. The chain carries TRBV6-1 and TRBJ2-7, with D tentatively TRBD1 (6 bases). Germline V gene data show CDR1 as MNHNS and CDR2 as SASEGT. The CDR3 consists of 15 residues. The CDR3 nucleotides read TGTGACAGCAGTCCTCGGACAGTTTCGACCTACGAGCAGTACTTC. Its translation: CDSSPRTVSTYEQYF.

This clonotype was counted only a few times. The genes are TRBV20-1 and TRBJ1-6; 12 bases align to TRBD1. CDR3 length: 17 amino acids. With V trimmed by 0 bases and J by 6 bases, 6 bases remained unmatched. Germline V CDR1 and CDR2: DFQATT, SNEGSKA (reference sequence). The CDR3: CSARDNRDRGRNSPLHF. The CDR3 coding sequence is TGCAGTGCTAGAGATAACCGGGACAGGGGGCGTAATTCACCCCTCCACTTT.

The J gene is TRBJ2-7, the V gene TRBV20-1; D not certain. The CDR3 sequence is 14 residues long. The germline CDR1 and CDR2 sequences are DFQATT and SNEGSKA (reference sequence). The CDR3 spells CSVTPLGLPYEQYF. CDR3 nucleotides: TGCAGCGTGACCCCGTTAGGATTACCCTACGAGCAGTACTTC.

The table lists this clonotype with a few counts. This chain links TRBV24-1 with TRBJ1-2; 7 bases are a match to TRBD1. Trimming at V came to 1 base and at J to 8 bases, leaving 9 bases not matched to a gene. CDR1 is KGHDR and CDR2 is SFDVKD in the germline V gene. The CDR3 loop spans 15 amino acids. The CDR3 nucleotides are TGTGCCACCAGTGATTTTCCGACAGGGCGTGGCGGCTACACCTTC. It is translated as CATSDFPTGRGGYTF.

This clonotype was recorded at least ten times. The V call is TRBV20-1, the J call TRBJ2-5; 11 bases fit TRBD1. This CDR3 is built from 13 residues. Germline CDR1 is DFQATT and CDR2 is SNEGSKA (reference sequence). The trim removed 6 bases at V and 5 bases at J, leaving 5 bases unmatched. In nucleotides, the CDR3 is TGCAGTGCCAGGACAGGGGGCGAGGAGACCCAGTACTTC. As protein: CSARTGGEETQYF.